The 4 T cell receptor beta chains presented below share a single source sample, sequenced in a study of T cell responses to AZD1222 COVID-19 vaccine. Here immunoSEQ multiplex PCR was the method, and the copy in TCRdb shows in-frame clones only, minus some. Of 150,000 to 200,000 clones listed, just over 90% are singletons. Sequenced material: peripheral blood, taken on day 0 of AZD1222 vaccination. The receptors shown here come from an adult in good health.

The table lists this clone with a count of one. The rearrangement links TRBV14 to TRBJ2-4, with D possibly being TRBD1 (5 bases). Looked up from germline, CDR1 is SGHDN and CDR2 is FVKESK. Trimming left V 2 bases short and J 11 bases short, with 7 bases between. The CDR3 sequence is 11 residues long. The CDR3 DNA sequence: TGTGCCAGCAGCCAACAGACAGTTCAGTACTTC. It yields the protein CASSQQTVQYF.

This clone has only one observation. The CDR3 sequence: CASSDVRNEQFF. The DNA of the CDR3 is TGTGCCAGCAGCGACGTCCGAAATGAGCAGTTCTTC. The chain employs TRBV9 and TRBJ2-1, with D unresolved. CDR1 is SGDLS and CDR2 is YYNGEE in the germline V gene. Deletions cut 3 bases from V and 7 bases from J, with 8 bases between. The CDR3 covers 12 residues. The full variable domain, rest sourced from reference TRBV9 and TRBJ2-1, is DSGVTQTPKHLITATGQRVTLRCSPRSGDLSVYWYQQSLDQGLQFLIQYYNGEERAKGNILERFSAQQFPDLHSELNLSSLELGDSALYFCASSDVRNEQFFGPGTRLTVL.

This chain links TRBV5-1 with TRBJ2-5; the match to TRBD1 covers 7 bases. The CDR3 contains 17 residues. V lost 4 bases, J lost 1 base, and 13 bases stayed unmatched. Germline V gene data show CDR1 as SGHRS and CDR2 as YFSETQ. The CDR3 sequence is CASSEYRDSGSQETQYF. The CDR3 nucleotides read TGCGCCAGCAGCGAGTACCGGGACAGTGGATCCCAAGAGACCCAGTACTTC.

V is TRBV7-2 and J is TRBJ2-1; 8 bases match TRBD2. Germline assignment: CDR1 SGHTA and CDR2 FQGNSA. The CDR3 runs 15 residues. With 1 base clipped from V and 4 bases from J, the junction kept 3 bases outside the gene matches. CDR3 protein: CASSLGAGGYNEQFF. DNA of the CDR3: TGTGCCAGCAGCTTAGGGGCGGGGGGTTACAATGAGCAGTTCTTC.